This T cell receptor beta chain derives from a study of beta chain features in type 1 diabetes. CD45RO/CCR7/CD25/CD127/CD95/CD27 separated CD4+ naive, central memory, regulatory and stem cell-like memory cells by sorting. Sorting gave populations that all exceeded 95% purity. To note about this clone: Its antigen is unidentified.

The investigators reverse transcribed all of the isolated RNA, so they sequenced expressed TCRB transcripts. Profiling relied on immunoSEQ multiplex PCR, and the TCRdb table lists in-frame clones only, not all of them. This table has approximately 470,000 clones, around 30% appearing once. Findings of the study overall: The naive, central memory and Treg TCRB repertoires showed an apparent similarity that was greater among patients than among healthy donors.

V lost 1 base to trimming and J lost 4 bases, with 10 bases between them. The CDR3 runs to 14 residues. Germline-derived CDR1 and CDR2 are LGHNA and YSLEER. The sample taken for sequencing was naive CD4+ T cells from blood. The chain joins TRBV4-3 to TRBJ1-1; D ambiguous. This clonotype originated in a man younger than 35 in good health. DNA for the CDR3: TGCGCCAGCAGCCAAGTGGGGAGAAGCACTGAAGCTTTCTTT. It codes for CASSQVGRSTEAFF.